The T cell receptor (beta chain) described here comes from a study of CD8 T cells in Susac syndrome. CDR3 length equals 15 residues. CDR1 is DFQATT and CDR2 is SNEGSKA in the germline V gene (reference sequence). The V end was cut by 5 bases, the J end by 0 bases, with 16 bases between. Random hexamers served to reverse transcribe about 0.5 to 1 ug RNA. TCRdb re-analysed the immunoSEQ multiplex PCR reads in MiXCR, keeping a single row per CDR3 protein. In the table there are approximately 100,000 distinct CDR3 sequences, approximately 90% of which are singletons. The sequencing input was CD8+ T cells from PBMCs. This TCR came from a human donor in good health. The V and J genes are TRBV20-1 and TRBJ1-1; D is perhaps TRBD1 (6 bases). The CDR3 sequence is CSADRYGQLNTEAFF. The CDR3, as DNA: TGCAGTGCTGATCGCTACGGACAGCTGAACACTGAAGCTTTCTTT.